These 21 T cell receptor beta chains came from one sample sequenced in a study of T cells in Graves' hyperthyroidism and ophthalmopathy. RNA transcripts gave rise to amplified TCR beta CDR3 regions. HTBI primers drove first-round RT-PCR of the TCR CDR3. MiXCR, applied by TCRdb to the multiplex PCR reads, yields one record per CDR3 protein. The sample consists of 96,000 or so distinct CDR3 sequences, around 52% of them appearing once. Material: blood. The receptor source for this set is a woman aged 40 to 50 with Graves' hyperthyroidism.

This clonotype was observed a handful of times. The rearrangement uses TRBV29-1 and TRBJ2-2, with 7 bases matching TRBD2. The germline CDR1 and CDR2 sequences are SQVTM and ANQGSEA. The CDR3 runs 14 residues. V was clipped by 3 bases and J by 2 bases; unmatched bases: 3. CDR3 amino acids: CSVDGTTNTGELFF. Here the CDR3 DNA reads TGCAGCGTTGACGGGACTACCAACACCGGGGAGCTGTTTTTT.

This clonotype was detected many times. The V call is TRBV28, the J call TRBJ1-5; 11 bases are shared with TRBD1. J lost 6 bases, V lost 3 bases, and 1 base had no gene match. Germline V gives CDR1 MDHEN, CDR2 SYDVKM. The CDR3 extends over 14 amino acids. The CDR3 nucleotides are TGTGCCAGCAGTTTCGGGACAGGGGGTCAGCCCCAGCATTTT. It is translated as CASSFGTGGQPQHF.

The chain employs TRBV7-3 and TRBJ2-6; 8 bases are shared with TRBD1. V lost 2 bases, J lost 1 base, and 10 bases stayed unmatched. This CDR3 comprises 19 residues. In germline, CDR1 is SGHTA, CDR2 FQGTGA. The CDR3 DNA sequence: TGTGCCAGCAGCTTAGTCCCGGCAGGGGGCATGTCTGGGGCCAACGTCCTGACTTTC. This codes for CASSLVPAGGMSGANVLTF.

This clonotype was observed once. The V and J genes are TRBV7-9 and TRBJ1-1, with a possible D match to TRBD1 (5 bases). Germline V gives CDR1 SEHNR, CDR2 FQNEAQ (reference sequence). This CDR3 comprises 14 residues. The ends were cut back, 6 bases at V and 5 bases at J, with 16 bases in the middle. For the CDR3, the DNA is TGTGCCAGCAGTTCTGAAGGGGCGCGGACTGAAGCTTTCTTT. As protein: CASSSEGARTEAFF.

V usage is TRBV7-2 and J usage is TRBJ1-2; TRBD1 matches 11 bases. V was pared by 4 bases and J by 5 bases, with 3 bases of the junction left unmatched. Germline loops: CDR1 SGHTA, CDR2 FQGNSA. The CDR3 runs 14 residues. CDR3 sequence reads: CASSSGTGGYGYTF. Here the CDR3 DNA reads TGTGCCAGCAGCTCCGGGACAGGGGGTTATGGCTACACCTTC.

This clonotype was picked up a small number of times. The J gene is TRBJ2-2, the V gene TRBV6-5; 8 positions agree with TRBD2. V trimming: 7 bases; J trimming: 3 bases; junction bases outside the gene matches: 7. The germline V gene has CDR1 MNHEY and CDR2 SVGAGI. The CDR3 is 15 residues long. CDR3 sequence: CASTARLAYTGELFF. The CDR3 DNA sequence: TGTGCCAGCACGGCGCGACTAGCGTACACCGGGGAGCTGTTTTTT.

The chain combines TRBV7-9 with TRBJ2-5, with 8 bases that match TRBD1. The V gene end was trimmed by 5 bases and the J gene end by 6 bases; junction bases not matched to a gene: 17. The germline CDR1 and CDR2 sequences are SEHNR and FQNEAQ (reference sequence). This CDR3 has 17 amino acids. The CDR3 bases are TGTGCCAGCAGCCCGGAAGAGGGCAGGGGGCTGGGTCAGACCCAGTACTTC. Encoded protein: CASSPEEGRGLGQTQYF.

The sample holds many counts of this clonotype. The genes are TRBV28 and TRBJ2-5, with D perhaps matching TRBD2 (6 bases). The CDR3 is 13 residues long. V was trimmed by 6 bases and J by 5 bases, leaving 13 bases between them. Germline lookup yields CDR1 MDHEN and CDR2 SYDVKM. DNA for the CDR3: TGTGCCAGCAGCCCCGGACTATCGGAGACCCAGTACTTC. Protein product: CASSPGLSETQYF.

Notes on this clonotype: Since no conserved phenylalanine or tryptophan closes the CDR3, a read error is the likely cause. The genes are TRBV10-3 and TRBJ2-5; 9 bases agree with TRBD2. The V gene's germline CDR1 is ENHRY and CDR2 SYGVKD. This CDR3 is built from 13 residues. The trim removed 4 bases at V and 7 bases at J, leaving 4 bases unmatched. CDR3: CAISGLAARTQYS. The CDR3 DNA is TGTGCCATCAGTGGACTAGCGGCAAGGACCCAGTACTCC.

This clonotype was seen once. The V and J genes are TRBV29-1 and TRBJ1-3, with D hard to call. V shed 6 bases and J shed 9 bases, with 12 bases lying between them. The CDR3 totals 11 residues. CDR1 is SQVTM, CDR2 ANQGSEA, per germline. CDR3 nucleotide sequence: TGCAGCGTCCTGGCCGCAAGCACCATATATTTT. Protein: CSVLAASTIYF. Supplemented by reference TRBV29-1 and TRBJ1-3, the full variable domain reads SAVISQKPSRDICQRGTSLTIQCQVDSQVTMMFWYRQQPGQSLTLIATANQGSEATYESGFVIDKFPISRPNLTFSTLTVSNMSPEDSSIYLCSVLAASTIYFGEGSWLTVV.

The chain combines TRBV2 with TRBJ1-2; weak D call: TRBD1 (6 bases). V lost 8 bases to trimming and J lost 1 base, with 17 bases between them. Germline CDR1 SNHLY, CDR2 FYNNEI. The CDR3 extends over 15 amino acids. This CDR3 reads CASSRGGALNYGYTF. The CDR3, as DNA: TGTGCCAGCTCGCGGGGGGGGGCGCTTAACTATGGCTACACCTTC. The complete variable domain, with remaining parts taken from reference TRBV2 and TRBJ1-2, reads EPEVTQTPSHQVTQMGQEVILRCVPISNHLYFYWYRQILGQKVEFLVSFYNNEISEKSEIFDDQFSVERPDGSNFTLKIRSTKLEDSAMYFCASSRGGALNYGYTFGSGTRLTVV.

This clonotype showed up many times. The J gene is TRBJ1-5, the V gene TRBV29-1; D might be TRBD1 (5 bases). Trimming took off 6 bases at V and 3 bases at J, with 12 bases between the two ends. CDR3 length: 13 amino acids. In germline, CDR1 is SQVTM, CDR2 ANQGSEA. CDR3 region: CSVGGGTNQPQHF. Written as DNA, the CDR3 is TGCAGCGTGGGGGGGGGGACCAATCAGCCCCAGCATTTT. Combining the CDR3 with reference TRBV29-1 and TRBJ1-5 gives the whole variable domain SAVISQKPSRDICQRGTSLTIQCQVDSQVTMMFWYRQQPGQSLTLIATANQGSEATYESGFVIDKFPISRPNLTFSTLTVSNMSPEDSSIYLCSVGGGTNQPQHFGDGTRLSIL.

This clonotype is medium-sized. CDR3 loop: CASSVLGETQYF. CDR3 bases: TGTGCCAGCAGCGTACTTGGAGAGACCCAGTACTTC. The genes are TRBV7-2 and TRBJ2-5; D gene unclear. Trimming shortened V by 5 bases and J by 4 bases, and 8 bases separated the two germline ends. This CDR3 region has 12 residues. CDR1 is SGHTA and CDR2 is FQGNSA in the germline V gene.

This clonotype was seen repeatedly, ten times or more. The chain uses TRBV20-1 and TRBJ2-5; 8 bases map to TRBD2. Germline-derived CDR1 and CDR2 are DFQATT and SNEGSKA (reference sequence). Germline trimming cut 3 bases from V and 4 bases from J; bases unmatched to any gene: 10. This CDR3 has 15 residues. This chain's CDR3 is CSASLRREEGETQYF. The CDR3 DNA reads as TGCAGTGCTAGTCTCCGGCGGGAGGAGGGAGAGACCCAGTACTTC.

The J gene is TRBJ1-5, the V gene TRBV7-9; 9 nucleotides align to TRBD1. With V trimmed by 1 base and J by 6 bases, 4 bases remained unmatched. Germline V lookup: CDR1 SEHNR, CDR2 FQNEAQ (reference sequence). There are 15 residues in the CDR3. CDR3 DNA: TGTGCCAGCAGCTTAGGGGACAGGGTAACTCAGCCCCAGCATTTT. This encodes CASSLGDRVTQPQHF.

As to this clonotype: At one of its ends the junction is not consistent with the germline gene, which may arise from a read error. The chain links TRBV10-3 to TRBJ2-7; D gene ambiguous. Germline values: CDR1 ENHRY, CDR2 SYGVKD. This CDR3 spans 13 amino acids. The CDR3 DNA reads TGCGCCATCAGTGGGGTGGTGGGGTACGGGCAGTACTTC. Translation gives CAISGVVGYGQYF.

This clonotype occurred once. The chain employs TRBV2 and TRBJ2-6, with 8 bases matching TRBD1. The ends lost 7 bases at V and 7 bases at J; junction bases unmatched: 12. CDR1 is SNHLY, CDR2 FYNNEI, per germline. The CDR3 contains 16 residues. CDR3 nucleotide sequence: TGTGCCAGCAATGACAGGGGCCCTTTGTTAGCCAACGTCCTGACTTTC. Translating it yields CASNDRGPLLANVLTF. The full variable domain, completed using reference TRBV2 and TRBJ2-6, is EPEVTQTPSHQVTQMGQEVILRCVPISNHLYFYWYRQILGQKVEFLVSFYNNEISEKSEIFDDQFSVERPDGSNFTLKIRSTKLEDSAMYFCASNDRGPLLANVLTFGAGSRLTVL.

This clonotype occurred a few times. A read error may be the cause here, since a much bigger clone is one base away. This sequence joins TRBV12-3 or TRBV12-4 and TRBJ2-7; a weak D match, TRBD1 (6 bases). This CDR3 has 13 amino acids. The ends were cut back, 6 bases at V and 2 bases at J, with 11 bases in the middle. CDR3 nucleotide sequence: TGTGCCAGCAGGGAGCGGACAGCCTACGAGCAGTACTTC. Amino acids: CASRERTAYEQYF.

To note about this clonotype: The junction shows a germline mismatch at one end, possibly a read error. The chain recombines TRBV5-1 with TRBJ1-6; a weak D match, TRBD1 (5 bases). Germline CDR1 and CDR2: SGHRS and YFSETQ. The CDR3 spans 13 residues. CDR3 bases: TGTGCCAGCAGCTTGAAGGGAGGGACGCCCCTCCACTTT. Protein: CASSLKGGTPLHF. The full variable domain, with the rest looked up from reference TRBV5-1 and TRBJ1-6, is KAGVTQTPRYLIKTRGQQVTLSCSPISGHRSVSWYQQTPGQGLQFLFEYFSETQRNKGNFPGRFSGRQFSNSRSEMNVSTLELGDSALYLCASSLKGGTPLHFGNGTRLTVT.

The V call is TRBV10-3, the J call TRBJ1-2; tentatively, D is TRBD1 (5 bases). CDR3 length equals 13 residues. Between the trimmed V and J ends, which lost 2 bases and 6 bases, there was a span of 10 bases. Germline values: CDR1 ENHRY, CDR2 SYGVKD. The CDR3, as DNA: TGTGCCATCAGTGAGGGGGGGAACGATGGCTACACCTTC. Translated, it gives CAISEGGNDGYTF.

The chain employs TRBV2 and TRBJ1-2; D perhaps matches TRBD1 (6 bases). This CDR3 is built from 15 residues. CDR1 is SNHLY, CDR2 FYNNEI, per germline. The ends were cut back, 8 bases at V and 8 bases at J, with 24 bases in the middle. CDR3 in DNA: TGTGCCAGCCCACCCCGACAGGCGGACGGGGGAGGCTACACCTTC. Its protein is CASPPRQADGGGYTF. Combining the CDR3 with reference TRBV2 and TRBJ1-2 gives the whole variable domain EPEVTQTPSHQVTQMGQEVILRCVPISNHLYFYWYRQILGQKVEFLVSFYNNEISEKSEIFDDQFSVERPDGSNFTLKIRSTKLEDSAMYFCASPPRQADGGGYTFGSGTRLTVV.